The 6 T cell receptor beta chains below were found in one sample sequenced in a study of blood T cell repertoires in COVID-19 (dated by TCRdb to the early 2020s). Library construction relied on the immunoSEQ multiplex PCR assay. Here the immuneACCESS table is served through TCRdb, limited to in-frame sequences with V and J called. Missing clones are a known gap in these copies; in checked studies unresolved V genes cover under half, and the rest lacks a known reason. The sample table shows 200,000 to 250,000 clones, and more than 65% are seen once. The top ten clones comprise 9.7% of the sample. Specimen: peripheral blood. The receptors originated from a man aged 50 to 59 with active or convalescent COVID-19.

The V gene is TRBV13, the J gene TRBJ1-2; perhaps TRBD1 as D (6 bases). The V and J ends lost 0 bases and 4 bases respectively, with 15 bases between them. The V gene's germline CDR1 is PRHDT and CDR2 FYEKMQ (reference sequence). The CDR3 contains 16 residues. CDR3 in DNA: TGTGCCAGCAGCTTAGGCGGGACACCACGGGCCTATGGCTACACCTTC. Translated: CASSLGGTPRAYGYTF. Complete variable domain (other parts from reference TRBV13 and TRBJ1-2): AAGVIQSPRHLIKEKRETATLKCYPIPRHDTVYWYQQGPGQDPQFLISFYEKMQSDKGSIPDRFSAQQFSDYHSELNMSSLELGDSALYFCASSLGGTPRAYGYTFGSGTRLTVV.

The rearrangement links TRBV7-9 to TRBJ1-6; D is perhaps TRBD1 (5 bases). This CDR3 has 14 amino acids. V shed 8 bases and J shed 5 bases, with 13 bases lying between them. The V gene's germline CDR1 is SEHNR and CDR2 FQNEAQ (reference sequence). The CDR3 DNA sequence: TGTGCCAGCGGTATACAGGAAAATAATTCACCCCTCCACTTT. Translation: CASGIQENNSPLHF.

This chain connects TRBV2 to TRBJ1-2, with D tentatively TRBD1 (5 bases). V shed 11 bases and J shed 2 bases, with 12 bases lying between them. CDR1 and CDR2 (germline): SNHLY, FYNNEI. This CDR3 has 12 residues. This chain's CDR3 is CAGTTANYGYTF. The CDR3 coding sequence is TGTGCCGGAACGACAGCGAACTATGGCTACACCTTC.

The chain couples TRBV7-2 to TRBJ1-1, with a weak D call TRBD1 (5 bases). Trimming removed 5 bases from V and 8 bases from J, with 18 bases in between. The V gene's germline CDR1 is SGHTA and CDR2 FQGNSA. This CDR3 is 14 amino acids long. CDR3 DNA: TGTGCCAGCAGCCTGCAGGGACTGAATTTGGAAGCTTTCTTT. It specifies CASSLQGLNLEAFF.

The chain carries TRBV5-5 and TRBJ2-1; D is unresolved. The CDR3 is 13 amino acids. V was shortened by 4 bases and J by 2 bases, with 7 bases between the two germline ends. Germline loops: CDR1 SGHKS, CDR2 YYEKEE (reference sequence). The CDR3 sequence: CASSPPTYNEQFF. The CDR3 region has the DNA TGTGCCAGCAGCCCCCCTACCTACAATGAGCAGTTCTTC.

The chain carries TRBV28 and TRBJ2-7; no clear D gene. The ends were cut back, 3 bases at V and 9 bases at J, with 21 bases in the middle. The CDR3 runs 15 residues. The germline CDR1 and CDR2 sequences are MDHEN and SYDVKM. The CDR3 sequence: CASSFPDGTTMGQYF. In DNA form, the CDR3 reads TGTGCCAGCAGTTTCCCCGACGGAACTACGATGGGGCAGTACTTC.